The clone carrying this T cell receptor beta chain was counted ten times or more. Its antigen is unidentified. TCRdb re-analysed the 5' RACE reads in MiXCR, keeping a single row per CDR3 protein. The data contain fewer than 450,000 distinct CDR3 sequences, over 15% of them singletons. The source of the sample is a study of CD8 T cells in ankylosing spondylitis. General study points: The disease-linked clones had a CD8+ phenotype and low blood frequencies. Eight highly homologous variants formed a TCR beta motif that appeared characteristic of ankylosing spondylitis blood.

With 4 bases removed from V and 1 base from J, the gap between germline ends came to 13 bases. CDR3 length equals 15 residues. Germline loops: CDR1 MDHEN, CDR2 SYDVKM. What was sequenced was blood, either unsorted or a sorted T cell fraction (not recorded which). The sequence was collected from a male donor with ankylosing spondylitis. V and J are TRBV28 and TRBJ1-1; TRBD1 is a possible D gene (6 bases). For the CDR3, the DNA is TGTGCCAGCAGTTCAACCGGGACAAGGAACACTGAAGCTTTCTTT. This codes for CASSSTGTRNTEAFF.